This TCR beta chain stems from a study of T-cell reconstitution after alpha-beta-depleted transplantation in children. Notes on the study in general: Newly generated T cells supplied most T-cell counts and diversity one year post-transplant. Several hundred rapidly expanded clones from non-depleted graft cells reportedly supplied alpha-beta T cells about two months post-transplant.

A remark on this clonotype: Its antigen remains unknown.

The CDR3 is 18 residues long. CDR1 is SGDLS and CDR2 is YYNGEE in the germline V gene. J lost 5 bases, V lost 0 bases, and 14 bases had no gene match. Unique molecular identifiers were incorporated during preparation of the TCRbeta library. A single record per CDR3 protein comes from TCRdb applying MiXCR to the PCR reads. The sample lists about 900,000 distinct CDR3 sequences, less than 30% occurring once. The sequence was collected from a boy under two years old who had a stem cell transplant for SCID, so the T cells may come from the graft donor. The gene calls are TRBV9 and TRBJ2-3; 8 nucleotides agree with TRBD2. The source material was PBMCs, mostly from graft donor cells, sampled 360 days after TCRalphabeta/CD19-depleted stem cell transplant. The CDR3 DNA reads as TGTGCCAGCAGCGTAGCAGGAGCCGGGGGGGCCTTTCAAGATACGCAGTATTTT. Translating gives CASSVAGAGGAFQDTQYF.